These 10 T cell receptor beta chains came from one sample sequenced in a study of Tregs in tolerant kidney transplant recipients. Clones were sequenced by immunoSEQ multiplex PCR, and TCRdb holds only the in-frame ones, with some missing. Its table lists 14,000 or so clones. Recipients received nonmyeloablative bone marrow transplants from related graft donors, with transient mixed chimerism. This sample comprised CD8+ T cells from blood (PBMCs), obtained 6 months after the transplant. The source is a human patient who received a combined kidney and bone marrow transplant. Some T cells may be provided by the graft donor.

Comment on this clone: The read ends 3 residues early relative to the CDR3; the germline J gene fills the gap. The chain carries TRBV30 and TRBJ2-5; no reliable D call. Germline assignment: CDR1 GTSNPN and CDR2 SVGIG (reference sequence). Trimming pared 3 bases from V and 2 bases from J, leaving 7 bases between. CDR3 length: 12 amino acids. The sequenced part of the CDR3 DNA is TGTGCCTGGAGCCCCCGTCAAGAGACC. Translation: CAWSPRQET. The entire CDR3 protein is CAWSPRQETQYF.

Concerning this clone itself: The CDR3 extends 3 residues past the end of the read, so its final part is completed from the germline J gene. The chain employs TRBV6-1 and TRBJ2-3; D might be TRBD1 or TRBD2, each matching 5 bases. Per the germline V gene, CDR1 is MNHNS and CDR2 is SASEGT. This CDR3 is built from 15 residues. The CDR3 loop reads CASSDLRGLDQPQYF. The covered CDR3 bases are TGTGCCAGCAGTGATTTGAGGGGCCTGGATCAGCCG.

Details on this clone: The read terminates 3 residues before the CDR3 end, so the remaining end is supplied by the germline J gene. The chain uses TRBV6-1 and TRBJ1-4, with 9 bases that match TRBD1. The trim removed 4 bases at V and 8 bases at J, leaving 5 bases unmatched. Per the germline V gene, CDR1 is MNHNS and CDR2 is SASEGT. The CDR3 length is 14 residues. The CDR3 region is CASSAGQGREKLFF. The sequenced part of the CDR3 DNA is TGTGCCAGCAGTGCCGGACAGGGGAGAGAAAAA.

A word on this clone: The read ends 3 residues before the CDR3 terminus; that terminus is restored from the germline J gene. The V and J genes are TRBV28 and TRBJ2-1; the match to TRBD2 covers 9 bases. This CDR3 is 14 amino acids long. The germline gives CDR1 MDHEN, CDR2 SYDVKM. V shed 2 bases, J shed 4 bases, and the junction held 0 bases outside the gene matches. The DNA read from the CDR3 is TGTGCCAGCAGTTTAGCGGGGGGGTACAATGAG. Translated, it gives CASSLAGGYNE. The CDR3 as a whole reads CASSLAGGYNEQFF.

Worth noting for this clone: The junction departs from germline at one end; a sequencing error may be responsible. The CDR3 end is not reached by the read, which stops 3 residues before it; the germline J gene fills it in. V usage is TRBV4-2 and J usage is TRBJ2-7, with TRBD1 matching 9 bases. CDR3 length: 17 residues. Germline V lookup: CDR1 LGHNA, CDR2 YNFKEQ. CDR3 DNA (partial): TGCGCCAGCAGCCAAGATCTCCGGACAGGGGTATCCTACGAG. It codes for CASSQDLRTGVSYE. The full CDR3 protein reads CASSQDLRTGVSYEQYF.

A note on this clone: An end of the junction differs from the germline gene, which may be a read error. The sequenced part of the CDR3 DNA is TGTGCCGGCAGTTCACATTACTATGGC. Its translation: CAGSSHYYG. The CDR3 reads in full as CAGSSHYYGYTF. The chain is built from TRBV7-9 and TRBJ1-2; unclear D gene. The CDR3 end falls 3 residues outside the read, so it is completed with the germline J gene. Looked up from germline, CDR1 is SEHNR and CDR2 is FQNEAQ (reference sequence). This CDR3 spans 12 amino acids.

As to this clone: The observed sequence ends 3 residues before the CDR3 terminus, with the missing tail filled in from the germline J gene. The chain is built from TRBV7-6 and TRBJ2-1, with a tentative D call TRBD2 (7 bases). V gave up 0 bases and J gave up 7 bases, with 13 bases separating them. Germline lookup yields CDR1 SGHVS and CDR2 FNYEAQ. The CDR3 runs 15 residues. The covered CDR3 bases are TGTGCCAGCAGCTTAGCGTGGGGGGGGGCGAATGAG. It encodes CASSLAWGGANE. The full CDR3 is CASSLAWGGANEQFF.

For this clone: The read terminates 3 residues ahead of where the CDR3 ends, so the germline J gene completes it. The chain joins TRBV29-1 to TRBJ2-7; no clear D. Germline V lookup: CDR1 SQVTM, CDR2 ANQGSEA. Trimming removed 4 bases from V and 2 bases from J, with 9 bases in between. The CDR3 has 12 amino acids. CDR3: CSVVGSAYEQYF. CDR3 DNA, as far as it was read: TGCAGCGTTGTCGGGTCAGCCTACGAG.

This clone ranks as medium-sized in terms of frequency. The read comes to an end 3 residues before the CDR3 does, leaving the germline J gene to fill in the end. The J gene is TRBJ1-5, the V gene TRBV11-2; TRBD1 might be the D (6 bases). Per the germline V gene, CDR1 is SGHAT and CDR2 is FQNNGV. The CDR3 has 14 amino acids. The V end was cut by 3 bases, the J end by 4 bases, with 10 bases between. The CDR3 sequence is CASSFGQTNQPQHF. The sequenced CDR3 bases are TGTGCCAGCAGCTTCGGACAGACGAATCAGCCC.

Regarding this clone: The read comes to an end 3 residues before the CDR3 does, leaving the germline J gene to fill in the end. This chain connects TRBV7-8 to TRBJ2-7; maybe TRBD1 (6 bases). Per germline, CDR1 SGHVS and CDR2 FQNEAQ. The ends were cut back, 6 bases at V and 3 bases at J, with 15 bases in the middle. CDR3 length equals 14 residues. The CDR3 bases that were read are TGTGCCAGCAGGACGGGACGGACAGACTACGAG. Translating it yields CASRTGRTDYE. The whole CDR3 sequence reads CASRTGRTDYEQYF.